Listed below are T cell receptor beta chains from one sample, sequenced in a study of T cells in Graves' hyperthyroidism and ophthalmopathy. MiXCR was run by TCRdb on the multiplex PCR reads, yielding one entry per CDR3 protein. Of about 640,000 distinct CDR3 sequences in the sample, less than 25% are singletons; the top ten hold 30% to 40%. Sequencing used blood. All receptors derive from a man under 40 with Graves' ophthalmopathy. The CDR3 runs from the conserved cysteine through the conserved F or W. The D gene is left open where the match is weak. Clone sizes are given selectively: once, few, many, or a class where the clone is expanded.

>.|.|TRBV28|TRBJ1-1
TGTGCCAGCAACCCGCTCCCGAACACTGAAGCTTTCTTT
CASNPLPNTEAFF
>few|.|TRBV11-2|TRBJ2-2
TGTGCCAGCAGCTCGGCCTGGGGGCGCGTTGGCGGGGAGCTGTTTTTT
CASSSAWGRVGGELFF
>many|.|TRBV11-2|TRBJ2-3
TGTGCCAGCAGCTTAGGATTCGGGGTTTCTAGCACAGATACGCAGTATTTT
CASSLGFGVSSTDTQYF
>few|.|TRBV7-2|TRBJ2-3
TGTGCCAGCAGCTTAGCCGCCCTTGCTACGCAGTATTTT
CASSLAALATQYF
>many|TRBD1|TRBV20-1|TRBJ2-7
TGCAGGGGACAGGGGTCTAGCGGGCGAAGTTACGAGCAGTACTTC
CRGQGSSGRSYEQYF
>few|.|TRBV20-1|TRBJ2-7
TGCAGTGCTAATAGGGGTTCCTACGAGCAGTACTTC
CSANRGSYEQYF
>.|.|TRBV27|TRBJ2-1
TGTGCCAGCAGTCGGCTCCCGGGACGCCAGGGGGGGAATGAGCAGTTCTTC
CASSRLPGRQGGNEQFF
>few|TRBD1|TRBV24-1|TRBJ1-5
TGTGCCACCAGTGATCCGAACAGGGGTTCGGATCAGCCCCAGCATTTT
CATSDPNRGSDQPQHF
>few|.|TRBV7-9|TRBJ1-4
TGTGCCAGCAGCTTAGGAGGGAACGGCGTCAGAAAACTGTTTTTT
CASSLGGNGVRKLFF
>many|.|TRBV28|TRBJ2-3
TGTGCCAGCAGTTTTAACAGCGGCGATACGCAGTATTTT
CASSFNSGDTQYF
>few|.|TRBV6-1|TRBJ2-3
TGTGCCAGCAGTACCGACTGGCCCAGCACAGATACGCAGTATTTT
CASSTDWPSTDTQYF
>many|TRBD1|TRBV30|TRBJ1-1
TGTGCCTGGACGAATGACAGGGCGTACACTGAAGCTTTCTTT
CAWTNDRAYTEAFF
>many|.|TRBV7-3|TRBJ2-2
TGTGCCAGCAGCGTTACAGGGGGGGCGAACACCGGGGAGCTGTTTTTT
CASSVTGGANTGELFF
>.|.|TRBV18|TRBJ2-1
TGTGCCAGCGCGGACAGCTCCTACAATGAGCAGTTCTTC
CASADSSYNEQFF
>once|.|TRBV6-1|TRBJ1-6
TGTGCCAGCGCTAGAAGGGATTCACCCCTCCACTTT
CASARRDSPLHF
>.|TRBD1|TRBV6-5|TRBJ2-7
TGTGCCAGCAGTTACTCGGGACAGTTTGACGAGCAGTACTTC
CASSYSGQFDEQYF
>many|TRBD2|TRBV12-3/TRBV12-4|TRBJ2-2
TGTGCCAGCAGCAGGAATGAGGCGGGAGGGAACACCGGGGAGCTGTTTTTT
CASSRNEAGGNTGELFF
>many|TRBD1|TRBV28|TRBJ2-5
TGTGCCAGCAGCTCCGGGACAGGGTATTACAAGACCCAGTACTTC
CASSSGTGYYKTQYF
>.|TRBD1|TRBV7-2|TRBJ1-2
TGTGCCAGCAGCTCTCCCTGGGACAGGGAGAGCTATGGCTACACCTTC
CASSSPWDRESYGYTF
>few|TRBD2|TRBV7-9|TRBJ2-7
TGTGCCAGCAGCTTAGTAACTAGCGGGAGAGACGAGCAGTACTTC
CASSLVTSGRDEQYF
>few|TRBD2|TRBV3-1|TRBJ2-3
TGTGCCAGCAGCCCAAACAGACTAGCGGGAGGACAAGATACGCAGTATTTT
CASSPNRLAGGQDTQYF
>.|TRBD1|TRBV15|TRBJ2-7
TGTGCCACCAGCAGGGACAGGGGGCTGGGCGAGCAGTACTTC
CATSRDRGLGEQYF
>.|.|TRBV11-3|TRBJ2-3
TGTGCCAGCAACCGTGTGGGGGCAGGAACAGATACGCAGTATTTT
CASNRVGAGTDTQYF
>.|.|TRBV5-5|TRBJ2-7
TGTGCCAGCAGCTTGGGGGACCCTTCCCTCTACGAGCAGTACTTC
CASSLGDPSLYEQYF
>few|.|TRBV28|TRBJ2-7
TGTGCCAGCAGTGGGGGCGTCAACGGCGAGCAGTACTTC
CASSGGVNGEQYF
>many|.|TRBV30|TRBJ1-1
TGTGCCTGGAGTCCAACCTGGGACACTGAAGCTTTCTTT
CAWSPTWDTEAFF
>.|TRBD1|TRBV12-3/TRBV12-4|TRBJ2-1
TGTGCCAGCAGCTCCGGGACAGGGGGCTGGGATGAGCAGTTCTTC
CASSSGTGGWDEQFF
>.|.|TRBV27|TRBJ2-1
TGTGCCAGCAGTATAGGGGGAGGCAATGAGCAGTTCTTC
CASSIGGGNEQFF
>.|.|TRBV5-5|TRBJ1-4
TGTGCCAGCAGCTTGGGAGACTGGCGGGGGAATGAAAAACTGTTTTTT
CASSLGDWRGNEKLFF
>.|.|TRBV10-3|TRBJ2-7
TGTGCCATCAGTGGCGGGCAGGGGAGCGACGAGCAGTACTTC
CAISGGQGSDEQYF
>.|TRBD2|TRBV29-1|TRBJ2-3
TGCAGCGCCACTCTAGCGGGAGAAGGTCTTAGCACAGATACGCAGTATTTT
CSATLAGEGLSTDTQYF